This T cell receptor beta chain comes out of a study of T cell changes during pregnancy in multiple sclerosis. V was clipped by 3 bases and J by 8 bases; unmatched bases: 9. This CDR3 is 14 amino acids long. From germline, CDR1 is SGDLS and CDR2 YYNGEE. Only in-frame clones appear in the TCRdb table, and some are missing; sequencing was by immunoSEQ multiplex PCR. The table includes tens of thousands of clones, more than 85% detected once. V gene TRBV9 combines with J gene TRBJ1-2; 8 positions match TRBD1. This specimen consisted of CD4+ T cells from peripheral blood mononuclear cells, obtained in the third trimester of pregnancy. This clonotype was sampled from a female donor in good health, enrolled as a control in a pregnancy study. The DNA for the CDR3 is TGTGCCAGCAGCGGCCGACAGGGGAGGGGAGGCTACACCTTC. Translating it yields CASSGRQGRGGYTF.